This is a list of T cell receptor beta chains from one sample in a study of identical twins. TCRdb ran MiXCR on the 5' RACE reads and lists one entry per CDR3 protein. This table has 600,000 to 850,000 distinct CDR3 sequences, about 18% appearing once. The same data also contributed to another study, on T cells expressing NK-cell markers.

Sequencing was carried out using PBMCs. These receptors were taken from a woman between 18 and 30 years old in good health. Both conserved end residues are part of each CDR3.

j_call,v_call,cdr3_aa
TRBJ2-3,TRBV3-1,CASSRSGASDTQYF
TRBJ2-1,TRBV7-9,CASVGQTVYNEQFF
TRBJ1-1,TRBV3-1,CASSHSQRGQGGTEAFF
TRBJ2-1,TRBV24-1,CATSGNEVQYNEQFF
TRBJ1-5,TRBV5-1,CASSLIVRQYSNQPQHF
TRBJ2-7,TRBV11-2,CASSFPTGLAEYEQYF
TRBJ2-7,TRBV2,CASGQQLSYEQYF
TRBJ1-3,TRBV7-2,CASSLAVGFEHTIYF
TRBJ2-7,TRBV12-3/TRBV12-4,CASSFREGEQYF
TRBJ2-7,TRBV10-2,CATRRQGGYEQYF
TRBJ2-5,TRBV7-6,CASTMTGTETQYF
TRBJ2-7,TRBV10-3,CAISERGGDEQYF
TRBJ1-1,TRBV6-1,CASTVGRRPRGNTEAFF
TRBJ2-7,TRBV20-1,CSATPPGTGYHEQYF
TRBJ2-7,TRBV6-5,CASSYSKAGGNKQYF
TRBJ2-7,TRBV12-3/TRBV12-4,CASSPGGAGGYEQYF
TRBJ2-3,TRBV3-1,CASSQGLAADTQYF
TRBJ2-1,TRBV7-9,CASSRGGTRVNEQFF
TRBJ1-1,TRBV12-3/TRBV12-4,CASTLASVNTEAFF
TRBJ2-1,TRBV19,CASSTGLGSGREQFF
TRBJ2-3,TRBV5-1,CASSLEEGGVTDTQYF
TRBJ2-2,TRBV5-1,CASSLKESGELFF
TRBJ2-7,TRBV10-3,CAIRDTPLYEQYF
TRBJ2-1,TRBV6-5,CASSFPGGREQFF
TRBJ2-2,TRBV9,CASSRDTNTGELFF
TRBJ2-5,TRBV15,CATSSGEQGIWETQYF
TRBJ1-2,TRBV12-3/TRBV12-4,CASSLFGGYTF
TRBJ1-1,TRBV2,CASRSPGYTEAFF
TRBJ2-1,TRBV9,CASSVRQNEQFF
TRBJ2-3,TRBV4-1,CASSRTGTSGGDTQYF
TRBJ2-1,TRBV27,CASSPLAGGRSYNEQFF
TRBJ2-5,TRBV3-1,CASSQETGTSGGVYGTQYF
TRBJ2-1,TRBV29-1,CSVVVPEVNNEQFF
TRBJ1-2,TRBV10-2,CASSEAGLSYGYTF
TRBJ1-2,TRBV9,CASSVGGRTGDYGYTF
TRBJ1-2,TRBV6-1,CATQLSSGPSLYGYTF
TRBJ1-2,TRBV7-9,CASSRDRVDYGYTF
TRBJ2-3,TRBV7-2,CASSQGVVSDTQYF